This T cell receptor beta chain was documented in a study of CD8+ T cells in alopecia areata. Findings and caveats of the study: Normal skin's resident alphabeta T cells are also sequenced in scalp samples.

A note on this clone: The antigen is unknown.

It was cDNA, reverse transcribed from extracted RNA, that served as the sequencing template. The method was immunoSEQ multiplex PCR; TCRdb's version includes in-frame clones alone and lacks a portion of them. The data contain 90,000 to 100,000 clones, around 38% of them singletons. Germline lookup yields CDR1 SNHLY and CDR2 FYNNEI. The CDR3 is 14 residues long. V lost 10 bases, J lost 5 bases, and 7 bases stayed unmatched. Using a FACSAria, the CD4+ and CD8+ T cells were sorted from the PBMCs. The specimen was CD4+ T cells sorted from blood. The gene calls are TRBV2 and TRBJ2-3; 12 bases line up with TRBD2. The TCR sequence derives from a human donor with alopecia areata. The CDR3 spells CATSTSGRQDTQYF. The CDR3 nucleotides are TGTGCCACCTCGACTAGCGGGAGACAAGATACGCAGTATTTT.